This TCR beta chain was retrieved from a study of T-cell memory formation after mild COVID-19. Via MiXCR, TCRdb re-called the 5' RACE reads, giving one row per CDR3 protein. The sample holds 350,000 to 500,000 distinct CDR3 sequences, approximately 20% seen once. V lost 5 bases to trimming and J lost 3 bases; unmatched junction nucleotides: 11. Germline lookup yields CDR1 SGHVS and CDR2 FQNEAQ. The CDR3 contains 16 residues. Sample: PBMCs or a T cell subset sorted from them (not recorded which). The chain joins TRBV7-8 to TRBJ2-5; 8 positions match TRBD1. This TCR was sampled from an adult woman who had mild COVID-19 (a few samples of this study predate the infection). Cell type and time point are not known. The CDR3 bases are TGTGCCAGCAGCCCAGGAAGCCCGACAGGGGAAGAGACCCAGTACTTC. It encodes CASSPGSPTGEETQYF.